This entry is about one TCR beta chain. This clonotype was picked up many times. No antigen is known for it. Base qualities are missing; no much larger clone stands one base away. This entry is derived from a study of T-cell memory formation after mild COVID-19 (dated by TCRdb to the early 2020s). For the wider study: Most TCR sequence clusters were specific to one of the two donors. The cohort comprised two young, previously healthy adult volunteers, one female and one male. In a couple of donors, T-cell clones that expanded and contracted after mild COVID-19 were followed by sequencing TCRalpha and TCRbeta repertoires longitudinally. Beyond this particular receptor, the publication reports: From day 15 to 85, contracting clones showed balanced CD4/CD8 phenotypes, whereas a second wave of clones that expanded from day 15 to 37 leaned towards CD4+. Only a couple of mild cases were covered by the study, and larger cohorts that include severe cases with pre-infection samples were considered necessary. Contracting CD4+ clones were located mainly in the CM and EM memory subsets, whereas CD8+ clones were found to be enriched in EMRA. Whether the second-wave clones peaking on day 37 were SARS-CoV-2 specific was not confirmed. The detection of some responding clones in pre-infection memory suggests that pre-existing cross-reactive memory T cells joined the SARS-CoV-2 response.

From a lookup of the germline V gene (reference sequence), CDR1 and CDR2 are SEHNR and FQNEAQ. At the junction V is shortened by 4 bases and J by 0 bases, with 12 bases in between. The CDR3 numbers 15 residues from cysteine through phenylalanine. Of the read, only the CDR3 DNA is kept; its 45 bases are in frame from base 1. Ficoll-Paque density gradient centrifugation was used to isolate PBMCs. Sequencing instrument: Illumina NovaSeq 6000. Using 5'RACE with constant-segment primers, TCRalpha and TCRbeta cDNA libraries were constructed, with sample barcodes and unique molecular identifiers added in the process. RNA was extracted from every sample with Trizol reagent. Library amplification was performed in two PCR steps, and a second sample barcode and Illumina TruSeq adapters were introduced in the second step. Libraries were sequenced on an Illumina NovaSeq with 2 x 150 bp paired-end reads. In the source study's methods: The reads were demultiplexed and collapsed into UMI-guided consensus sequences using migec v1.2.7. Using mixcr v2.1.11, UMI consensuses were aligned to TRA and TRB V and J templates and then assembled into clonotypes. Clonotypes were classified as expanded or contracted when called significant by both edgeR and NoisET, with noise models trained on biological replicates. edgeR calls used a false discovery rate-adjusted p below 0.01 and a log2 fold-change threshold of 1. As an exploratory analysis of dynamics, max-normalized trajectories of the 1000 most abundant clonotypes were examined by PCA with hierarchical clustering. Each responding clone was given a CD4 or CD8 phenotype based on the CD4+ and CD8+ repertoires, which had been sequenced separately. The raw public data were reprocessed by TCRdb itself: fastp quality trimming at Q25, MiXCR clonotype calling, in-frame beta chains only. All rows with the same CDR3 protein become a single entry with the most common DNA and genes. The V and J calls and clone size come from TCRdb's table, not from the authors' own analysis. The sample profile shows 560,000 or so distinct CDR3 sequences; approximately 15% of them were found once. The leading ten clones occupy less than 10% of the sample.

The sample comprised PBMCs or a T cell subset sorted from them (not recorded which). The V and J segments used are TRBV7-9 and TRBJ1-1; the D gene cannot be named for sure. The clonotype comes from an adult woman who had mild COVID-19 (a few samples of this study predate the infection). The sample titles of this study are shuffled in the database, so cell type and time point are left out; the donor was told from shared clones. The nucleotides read TGTGCCAGCAGCTCCCCAAACAGTATGAACACTGAAGCTTTCTTT. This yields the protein CASSSPNSMNTEAFF.